Each of the 19 T cell receptor beta chains below was sequenced from the same sample in a study of shared T cell receptors in the human thymus (dated by TCRdb to the early 2020s). Receptor amplification or capture employed the immunoSEQ multiplex PCR assay. The source is immuneACCESS, and TCRdb retained only in-frame sequences with V and J called. Part of the clones is not carried over; for the studies checked, unresolved V genes explain less than half of this, and the remainder is unexplained. The sample contains roughly 550,000 clones, approximately 80% of them found a single time. 0.01% to 0.015% of the sample is taken by the ten largest. These data are also associated with another study on human thymus T cells.

Sequencing input: thymocytes. The receptors originated from a boy younger than two with a congenital heart defect. Donor details come from another sample of the same person, matched by shared clones.

V gene TRBV7-9 combines with J gene TRBJ2-7, with 7 bases identical to TRBD2. The V and J ends lost 1 base and 2 bases, in that order; junction bases with no gene match: 8. The CDR3 loop spans 16 amino acids. Germline V gene data show CDR1 as SEHNR and CDR2 as FQNEAQ (reference sequence). The CDR3 bases are TGTGCCAGCAGCTTAGTGGGGCGGGAGAGCCCCTACGAGCAGTACTTC. It is translated as CASSLVGRESPYEQYF.

V and J are TRBV29-1 and TRBJ2-7; TRBD2 aligns across 7 bases. Germline V gene lookup returns CDR1 SQVTM and CDR2 ANQGSEA. This CDR3 has 13 residues. V lost 6 bases, J lost 3 bases, and 8 bases stayed unmatched. Here the CDR3 DNA reads TGCAGCGTCCTGGGGGGGTCCCACTACGAGCAGTACTTC. Protein product: CSVLGGSHYEQYF.

This chain joins TRBV20-1 and TRBJ2-7, with D unclear. With 8 bases removed from V and 0 bases from J, the gap between germline ends came to 8 bases. This CDR3 contains 11 residues. Looked up from germline, CDR1 is DFQATT and CDR2 is SNEGSKA (reference sequence). CDR3 protein: CSLAYSYEQYF. CDR3 DNA sequence: TGCAGTTTGGCATACTCCTACGAGCAGTACTTC.

The V and J genes are TRBV5-6 and TRBJ2-7; a weak D match, TRBD2 (6 bases). Germline-derived CDR1 and CDR2 are SGHDT and YYEEEE. This CDR3 is 15 amino acids long. The V end was cut by 0 bases, the J end by 6 bases, with 16 bases between. This chain's CDR3 is CASSLAGTSTLEQYF. The CDR3 bases are TGTGCCAGCAGCTTGGCCGGGACTTCCACTCTCGAGCAGTACTTC. The variable domain in full, completed from reference TRBV5-6 and TRBJ2-7, reads DAGVTQSPTHLIKTRGQQVTLRCSPKSGHDTVSWYQQALGQGPQFIFQYYEEEERQRGNFPDRFSGHQFPNYSSELNVNALLLGDSALYLCASSLAGTSTLEQYFGPGTRLTVT.

This clone has only one observation. For the CDR3, the DNA is TGCAGCGTTGAAGAGTGCCTAGCGGGAGCTTTCTACGAGCAGTACTTC. Amino acids: CSVEECLAGAFYEQYF. This rearrangement joins TRBV29-1 to TRBJ2-7; 10 nucleotides agree with TRBD2. The CDR3 length is 16 residues. The germline V gene encodes CDR1 SQVTM and CDR2 ANQGSEA. After removal of 0 bases from V and 3 bases from J, the junction contained 8 bases not matched to a gene.

This clone appeared a few times. The chain couples TRBV27 to TRBJ1-1; D unclear. Trimming shortened V by 5 bases and J by 3 bases, and 13 bases separated the two germline ends. The CDR3 runs 14 residues. CDR1 and CDR2 (germline): MNHEY, SMNVEV (reference sequence). The chain's CDR3 is CASSPRSGYTEAFF. The CDR3 nucleotides are TGTGCCAGCAGTCCACGGTCGGGATACACTGAAGCTTTCTTT.

This clone was seen once. The chain has TRBV2 and TRBJ1-1; D is uncertain. The ends were cut back, 6 bases at V and 4 bases at J, with 12 bases in the middle. The germline gives CDR1 SNHLY, CDR2 FYNNEI. The CDR3 extends over 13 amino acids. DNA of the CDR3: TGTGCCAGCAGGACCACAGCGGCCACTGAAGCTTTCTTT. It translates to CASRTTAATEAFF.

This clone has more than one count but fewer than ten. This rearrangement joins TRBV6-4 to TRBJ2-1, with D possibly matching TRBD1 (5 bases). Trimming removed 0 bases from V and 6 bases from J, with 12 bases in between. Germline CDR1 reads MRHNA; CDR2 reads SNTAGT. CDR3 length equals 15 residues. The CDR3 loop reads CASSDSPQGPNEQFF. As DNA, the CDR3 is TGTGCCAGCAGTGACTCTCCCCAGGGCCCCAATGAGCAGTTCTTC.

The V and J genes are TRBV18 and TRBJ1-5, with TRBD1 matching 10 bases. Trimming cost V 3 bases and J 8 bases; bases outside gene matches: 4. This CDR3 has 14 amino acids. Germline CDR1 reads KGHSH; CDR2 reads LQKENI. CDR3 region: CASSPTGTGEPQHF. The DNA of the CDR3 is TGTGCCAGCTCACCTACCGGGACAGGGGAGCCCCAGCATTTT.

The chain carries TRBV19 and TRBJ1-1, with D hard to call. Germline V gives CDR1 LNHDA, CDR2 SQIVND (reference sequence). CDR3 size: 13 residues. V dropped 5 bases and J dropped 4 bases, with 11 bases sitting between them. The CDR3, as DNA: TGTGCCAGTAGTCCTCTAAGAGGCACTGAAGCTTTCTTT. Its translation: CASSPLRGTEAFF.

The CDR3 nucleotides are TGTGCCAGCCCGGGGGTTTCCGGAGCCCAAGAGACCCAGTACTTC. Protein sequence: CASPGVSGAQETQYF. The genes are TRBV2 and TRBJ2-5, with D possibly TRBD2 on 6 matching bases. V was clipped by 8 bases and J by 1 base, with 17 bases between them. The CDR3 has 15 residues. From germline, CDR1 is SNHLY and CDR2 FYNNEI.

V and J are TRBV5-6 and TRBJ2-1; D ambiguous. Trimming pared 0 bases from V and 14 bases from J, leaving 15 bases between. CDR1 and CDR2 from the germline V gene are SGHDT and YYEEEE. The CDR3 is made up of 13 amino acids. CDR3 sequence: CASSLAPSRNKFF. The CDR3 bases are TGTGCCAGCAGCTTGGCCCCCTCTAGAAATAAGTTCTTC.

J is TRBJ1-2 and V is TRBV27; maybe TRBD1 (5 bases). The V end lost 5 bases, the J end lost 1 base, and 17 bases lay between the germline ends. Germline CDR1 is MNHEY and CDR2 is SMNVEV (reference sequence). There are 16 residues in the CDR3. The CDR3: CASSPKYDSLNYGYTF. CDR3 bases: TGTGCCAGCAGTCCGAAATATGACAGTCTTAACTATGGCTACACCTTC.

The chain combines TRBV2 with TRBJ2-7, with a tentative D call TRBD1 (6 bases). Germline V gene sequence: CDR1 SNHLY, CDR2 FYNNEI. CDR3 size: 13 residues. The V and J ends lost 5 bases and 0 bases respectively, with 8 bases between them. This CDR3 is CASSRDNSYEQYF. CDR3 DNA: TGTGCCAGCAGTCGGGACAACTCCTACGAGCAGTACTTC.

The V gene is TRBV4-2, the J gene TRBJ2-7; possible D gene TRBD2, 6 bases. Germline CDR1 and CDR2: LGHNA and YNFKEQ. V was trimmed by 9 bases and J by 3 bases, leaving 9 bases between them. The CDR3 has 11 amino acids. The CDR3 here is CASDGGYEQYF. Here the CDR3 DNA reads TGTGCCAGTGACGGGGGCTACGAGCAGTACTTC.

This clone was seen only a few times. The chain links TRBV5-1 to TRBJ2-1, with D uncertain. CDR1 is SGHRS, CDR2 YFSETQ, per germline. The CDR3 sequence is 14 residues long. V was clipped by 0 bases and J by 5 bases, with 9 bases between them. The DNA for the CDR3 is TGCGCCAGCAGCTTGGGACATCCCAACAATGAGCAGTTCTTC. Protein: CASSLGHPNNEQFF.

To note about this clone: This sample includes further DNA sequences coding for the same CDR3. The chain couples TRBV5-1 to TRBJ2-1; 13 bases fit TRBD2. The length of the CDR3 is 15 residues. V was pared by 4 bases and J by 4 bases, with 2 bases of the junction left unmatched. Germline V lookup: CDR1 SGHRS, CDR2 YFSETQ. As DNA, the CDR3 is TGCGCCAGCAGCCCGGGACTAGCGGGATACAATGAGCAGTTCTTC. Amino acid sequence: CASSPGLAGYNEQFF.

This clone was seen a few times. This chain links TRBV6-1 with TRBJ1-4, with 7 bases matching TRBD1. Germline trimming cut 6 bases from V and 8 bases from J; bases unmatched to any gene: 12. This CDR3 has 15 residues. From germline, CDR1 is MNHNS and CDR2 SASEGT. The CDR3 coding sequence is TGTGCCAGCAGATCCTCACGGGACAGTCGGGAAAAACTGTTTTTT. Protein sequence: CASRSSRDSREKLFF.

The chain recombines TRBV30 with TRBJ2-3; the match to TRBD2 covers 7 bases. Germline values: CDR1 GTSNPN, CDR2 SVGIG (reference sequence). The V gene end was trimmed by 1 base and the J gene end by 4 bases; junction bases not matched to a gene: 5. The CDR3 runs to 14 residues. The CDR3, as DNA: TGTGCCTGGAGTGAGGGCGGGAGATCAGATACGCAGTATTTT. It translates to CAWSEGGRSDTQYF.